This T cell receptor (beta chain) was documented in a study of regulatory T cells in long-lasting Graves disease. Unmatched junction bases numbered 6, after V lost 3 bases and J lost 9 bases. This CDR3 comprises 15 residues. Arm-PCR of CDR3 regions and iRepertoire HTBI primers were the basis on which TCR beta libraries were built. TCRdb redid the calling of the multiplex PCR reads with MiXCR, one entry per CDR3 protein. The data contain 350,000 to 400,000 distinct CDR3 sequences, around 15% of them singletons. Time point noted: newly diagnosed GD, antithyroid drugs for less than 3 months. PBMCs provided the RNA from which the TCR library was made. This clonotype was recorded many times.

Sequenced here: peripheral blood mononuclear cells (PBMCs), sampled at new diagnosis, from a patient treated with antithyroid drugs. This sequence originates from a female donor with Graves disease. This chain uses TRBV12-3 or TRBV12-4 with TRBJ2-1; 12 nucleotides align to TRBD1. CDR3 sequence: CASSLGTGGMGEQFF. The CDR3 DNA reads TGTGCCAGCAGTTTGGGGACAGGGGGCATGGGTGAGCAGTTCTTC.